The 20 T cell receptor beta chains below were found in one sample sequenced in a study of T-cell memory formation after mild COVID-19. Using its own MiXCR run on the 5' RACE reads, TCRdb lists one record per CDR3 protein. The sample has 350,000 to 500,000 distinct CDR3 sequences, around 20% seen once; the top ten hold about 8.1%. The sequencing sample was made of PBMCs or a T cell subset sorted from them (not recorded which). The receptors here all came from an adult woman who had mild COVID-19 (a few samples of this study predate the infection). Cell type and time point are not known.

This clonotype was observed a handful of times. The chain employs TRBV6-1 and TRBJ1-5; D unresolved. This CDR3 contains 15 residues. Per germline, CDR1 MNHNS and CDR2 SASEGT. Trimming took 3 bases from V and 0 from J, leaving 9 bases between them. CDR3 sequence: CASSDVPYSNQPQHF. The CDR3 DNA reads TGTGCCAGCAGTGACGTACCCTATAGCAATCAGCCCCAGCATTTT.

The V call is TRBV29-1, the J call TRBJ2-7; 10 positions agree with TRBD2. CDR3 length: 14 residues. Germline V gives CDR1 SQVTM, CDR2 ANQGSEA. J was trimmed by 0 bases and V by 6 bases; bases with no gene match: 5. The CDR3 region has the DNA TGCAGCGTCCTACTAGCGGGGAGCTCCTACGAGCAGTACTTC. It specifies CSVLLAGSSYEQYF.

This clonotype has more than one count but fewer than ten. The CDR3 DNA is TGCAGTGCTTTTGATAAGGAAAAACTGTTTTTT. Translation: CSAFDKEKLFF. This chain joins TRBV20-1 and TRBJ1-4; no firm D call. Trimming left V 5 bases short and J 8 bases short, with 9 bases between. The CDR3 runs 11 residues. Germline-derived CDR1 and CDR2 are DFQATT and SNEGSKA (reference sequence).

V usage is TRBV27 and J usage is TRBJ2-7, with D possibly being TRBD1 (5 bases). The CDR3 sequence is 15 residues long. Germline V gene lookup returns CDR1 MNHEY and CDR2 SMNVEV (reference sequence). With 6 bases removed from V and 5 bases from J, the gap between germline ends came to 20 bases. The CDR3 DNA reads as TGTGCCAGCAGAAAGGGCGGCCAGGGTGGCAACGAGCAGTACTTC. It encodes CASRKGGQGGNEQYF.

This chain connects TRBV12-3 or TRBV12-4 to TRBJ1-2; tentative D call: TRBD1 (5 bases). This CDR3 has 15 amino acids. Trimming removed 5 bases from V and 8 bases from J, with 21 bases in between. The CDR3 spells CASSGDSDSRGGYTF. The CDR3 nucleotides are TGTGCCAGCAGTGGCGACAGCGACTCGAGGGGCGGCTACACCTTC.

This clonotype was counted between two and nine times. V usage is TRBV29-1 and J usage is TRBJ2-7; no reliable D call. V was pared by 5 bases and J by 0 bases, with 11 bases between. The V gene's germline CDR1 is SQVTM and CDR2 ANQGSEA. The CDR3 runs to 13 residues. CDR3 in amino acids: CSVNSRSSYEQYF. In DNA form, the CDR3 reads TGCAGCGTTAACTCCAGGAGCTCCTACGAGCAGTACTTC.

The chain recombines TRBV9 with TRBJ2-1, with 14 positions matching TRBD2. Germline loops: CDR1 SGDLS, CDR2 YYNGEE. This CDR3 spans 18 amino acids. J gave up 7 bases and V 3 bases, and 12 bases lay outside the gene matches. DNA for the CDR3: TGTGCCAGCAGCGAAGATGCGACTAGCGGGGGGGTGGTTAATGAGCAGTTCTTC. Its protein product is CASSEDATSGGVVNEQFF. The variable domain in full, with the rest retrieved from reference TRBV9 and TRBJ2-1, is DSGVTQTPKHLITATGQRVTLRCSPRSGDLSVYWYQQSLDQGLQFLIQYYNGEERAKGNILERFSAQQFPDLHSELNLSSLELGDSALYFCASSEDATSGGVVNEQFFGPGTRLTVL.

In this sample, this clonotype turned up a few times. The chain has TRBV5-1 and TRBJ2-7; D call uncertain. CDR3 length: 15 residues. V dropped 0 bases and J dropped 1 base, with 11 bases sitting between them. The V gene's germline CDR1 is SGHRS and CDR2 YFSETQ. CDR3 loop: CASSLAVVSSYEQYF. CDR3 nucleotides: TGCGCCAGCAGCTTGGCGGTTGTCTCTTCCTACGAGCAGTACTTC.

This clonotype was found a few times. V is TRBV10-3 and J is TRBJ2-3, with D maybe TRBD2 (6 bases). V lost 6 bases and J lost 0, with 16 bases in between. CDR1 and CDR2 (germline): ENHRY, SYGVKD. The CDR3 length is 16 residues. The DNA for the CDR3 is TGTGCCATCAGCTCCACCGGGACTCCTAGCACAGATACGCAGTATTTT. It encodes CAISSTGTPSTDTQYF.

This sequence joins TRBV7-3 and TRBJ2-1; TRBD2 matches 12 bases. The CDR3 has 19 residues. Germline V gene lookup returns CDR1 SGHTA and CDR2 FQGTGA. The V and J ends lost 5 bases and 0 bases, in that order; junction bases with no gene match: 11. CDR3 sequence: CASSPWGLAGSPSYNEQFF. The CDR3 DNA reads TGTGCCAGCAGCCCGTGGGGACTAGCGGGTTCCCCCTCCTACAATGAGCAGTTCTTC.

This clonotype was counted between two and nine times. A much larger clone lies one base from this, so it may be a read error. This chain connects TRBV24-1 to TRBJ2-3; the match to TRBD2 covers 8 bases. The length of the CDR3 is 17 residues. Trimming at V came to 2 bases and at J to 0 bases, leaving 6 bases not matched to a gene. CDR1 is KGHDR, CDR2 SFDVKD, per germline. The CDR3 region has the DNA TGTGCCACCAGTGATTCTGGCGGGGGGACTAGCACAGATACGCAGTATTTT. Its translation is CATSDSGGGTSTDTQYF.

This clonotype was recorded a few times. This sequence joins TRBV6-5 and TRBJ1-1, with 11 bases aligning to TRBD1. Germline CDR1 is MNHEY and CDR2 is SVGAGI. V was pared by 6 bases and J by 4 bases, with 4 bases of the junction left unmatched. The CDR3 runs to 14 residues. The DNA for the CDR3 is TGTGCCAGCAGCGGGACAGGGGGAAGCACTGAAGCTTTCTTT. This encodes CASSGTGGSTEAFF.

The chain recombines TRBV5-5 with TRBJ1-1; a possible D gene is TRBD1 (6 bases). The V and J ends lost 3 bases and 5 bases respectively, with 14 bases between them. CDR1 and CDR2 (germline): SGHKS, YYEKEE (reference sequence). There are 14 residues in the CDR3. CDR3 sequence reads: CASSWRGRGTEAFF. The CDR3 region has the DNA TGTGCCAGCAGCTGGCGGGGGAGGGGGACTGAAGCTTTCTTT.

Of note for this clonotype: A single base separates this from a much larger clone, so it may be a read error. The chain employs TRBV2 and TRBJ1-1; the D is unclear. Germline CDR1 and CDR2: SNHLY and FYNNEI. The V end was cut by 6 bases, the J end by 3 bases, with 5 bases between. The CDR3 has 11 residues. CDR3 in amino acids: CASSAYTEAFF. In DNA form, the CDR3 reads TGTGCCAGCAGCGCGTACACTGAAGCTTTCTTT.

The rearrangement uses TRBV5-1 and TRBJ2-7; TRBD1 is a possible D gene (5 bases). Deletions cut 4 bases from V and 2 bases from J, with 13 bases between. CDR1 SGHRS and CDR2 YFSETQ come from the germline V gene. The CDR3 runs 14 residues. CDR3 nucleotide sequence: TGCGCCAGCAGCCAAGGGGATCTCGCCTACGAGCAGTACTTC. Translating it yields CASSQGDLAYEQYF.

J is TRBJ1-1 and V is TRBV5-1; no clear D. Germline lookup yields CDR1 SGHRS and CDR2 YFSETQ. V was cut by 0 bases and J by 4 bases, with 13 bases left in between. The CDR3 runs to 15 residues. Here the CDR3 reads CASSLDSTSGTEAFF. As DNA, the CDR3 is TGCGCCAGCAGCTTGGATAGCACTTCGGGCACTGAAGCTTTCTTT.

This clonotype was found a few times. V is TRBV7-3 and J is TRBJ2-1; D tentatively fits TRBD1 or TRBD2 (5 bases each). CDR1 is SGHTA, CDR2 FQGTGA, per germline. V gave up 5 bases and J gave up 9 bases, with 11 bases separating them. The CDR3 totals 12 residues. CDR3 bases: TGTGCCAGCAGCGCCCCTGGGGGTGAGCAGTTCTTC. This sequence encodes CASSAPGGEQFF.

The chain recombines TRBV5-6 with TRBJ1-2; D unresolved. With 7 bases removed from V and 5 bases from J, the gap between germline ends came to 15 bases. Germline CDR1 reads SGHDT; CDR2 reads YYEEEE. The CDR3 has 13 residues. The CDR3 reads CASGEGAGYGYTF. Here the CDR3 DNA reads TGTGCCAGCGGCGAGGGAGCCGGTTATGGCTACACCTTC.

This clonotype was counted between two and nine times. This rearrangement joins TRBV5-1 to TRBJ2-6; D is perhaps TRBD1 (6 bases). The CDR3 contains 16 residues. The V gene lost 4 bases and the J gene lost 0 bases, with 11 bases spanning the gap. Germline V CDR1 and CDR2: SGHRS, YFSETQ. The DNA for the CDR3 is TGCGCCAGCAGCAGTGGCAGGGGCTCTGGGGCCAACGTCCTGACTTTC. It translates to CASSSGRGSGANVLTF.

This CDR3 is CASSQTDGNGYTF. CDR3 in DNA: TGTGCCAGCAGCCAGACAGATGGAAATGGCTACACCTTC. The chain combines TRBV3-1 with TRBJ1-2; weak D call: TRBD1 (5 bases). In germline, CDR1 is LGHDT, CDR2 YNNKEL (reference sequence). The CDR3 is 13 residues long. V was pared by 3 bases and J by 6 bases, with 11 bases between.